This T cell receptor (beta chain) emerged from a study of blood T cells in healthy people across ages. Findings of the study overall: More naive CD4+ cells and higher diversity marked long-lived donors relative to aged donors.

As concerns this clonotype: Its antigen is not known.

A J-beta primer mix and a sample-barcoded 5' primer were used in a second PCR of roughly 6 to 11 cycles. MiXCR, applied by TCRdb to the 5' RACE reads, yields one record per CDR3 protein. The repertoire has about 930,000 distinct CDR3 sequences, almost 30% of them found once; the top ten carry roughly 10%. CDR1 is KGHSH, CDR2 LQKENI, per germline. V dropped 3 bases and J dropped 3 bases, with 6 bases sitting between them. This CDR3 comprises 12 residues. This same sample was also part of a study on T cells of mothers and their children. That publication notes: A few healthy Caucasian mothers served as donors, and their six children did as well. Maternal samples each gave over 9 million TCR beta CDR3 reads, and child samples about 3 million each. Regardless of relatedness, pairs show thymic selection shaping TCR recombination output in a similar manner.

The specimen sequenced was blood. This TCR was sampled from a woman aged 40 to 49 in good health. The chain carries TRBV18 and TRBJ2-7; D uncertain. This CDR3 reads CASSPADYEQYF. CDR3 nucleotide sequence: TGTGCCAGCTCACCGGCCGACTACGAGCAGTACTTC.